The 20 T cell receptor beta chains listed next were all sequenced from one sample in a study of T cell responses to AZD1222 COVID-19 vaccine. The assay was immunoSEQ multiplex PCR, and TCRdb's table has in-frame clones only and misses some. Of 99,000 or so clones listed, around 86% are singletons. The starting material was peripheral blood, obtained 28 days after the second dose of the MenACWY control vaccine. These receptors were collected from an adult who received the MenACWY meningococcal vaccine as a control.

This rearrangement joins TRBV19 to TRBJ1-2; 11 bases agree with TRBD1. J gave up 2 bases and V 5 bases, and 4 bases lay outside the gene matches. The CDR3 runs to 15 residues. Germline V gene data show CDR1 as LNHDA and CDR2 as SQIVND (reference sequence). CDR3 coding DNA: TGTGCCAGTAGTGCCCGGGACAGGGGGAACTATGGCTACACCTTC. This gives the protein CASSARDRGNYGYTF.

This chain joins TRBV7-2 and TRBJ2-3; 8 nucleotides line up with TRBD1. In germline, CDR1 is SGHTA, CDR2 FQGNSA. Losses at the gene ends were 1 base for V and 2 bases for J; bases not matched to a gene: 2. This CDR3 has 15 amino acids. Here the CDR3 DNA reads TGTGCCAGCAGCTTAGGGGGACAGGCCACAGATACGCAGTATTTT. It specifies CASSLGGQATDTQYF.

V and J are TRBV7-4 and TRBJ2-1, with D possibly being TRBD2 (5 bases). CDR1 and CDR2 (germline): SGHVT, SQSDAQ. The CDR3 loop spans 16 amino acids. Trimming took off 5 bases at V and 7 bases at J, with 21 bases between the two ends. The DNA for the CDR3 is TGTGCCAGCAGCCCGACTTATTGTAGTGGCGGGAATGAGCAGTTCTTC. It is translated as CASSPTYCSGGNEQFF.

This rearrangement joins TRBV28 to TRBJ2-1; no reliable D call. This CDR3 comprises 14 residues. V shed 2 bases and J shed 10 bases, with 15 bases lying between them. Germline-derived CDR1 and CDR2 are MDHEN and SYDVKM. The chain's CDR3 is CASSLRYTSGEQFF. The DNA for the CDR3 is TGTGCCAGCAGTTTAAGGTACACGTCAGGCGAGCAGTTCTTC.

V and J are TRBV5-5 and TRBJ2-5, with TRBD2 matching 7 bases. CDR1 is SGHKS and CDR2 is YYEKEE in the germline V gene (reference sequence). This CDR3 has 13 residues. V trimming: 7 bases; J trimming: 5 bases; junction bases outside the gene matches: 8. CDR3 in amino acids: CASGRGSPETQYF. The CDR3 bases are TGTGCCAGCGGGAGGGGCTCTCCGGAGACCCAGTACTTC.

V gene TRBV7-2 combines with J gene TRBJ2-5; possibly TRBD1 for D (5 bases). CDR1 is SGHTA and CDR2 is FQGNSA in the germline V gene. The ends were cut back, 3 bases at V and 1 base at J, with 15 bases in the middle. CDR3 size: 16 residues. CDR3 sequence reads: CASSFSRHRPQETQYF. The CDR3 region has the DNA TGTGCCAGCAGCTTTTCACGGCACAGGCCCCAAGAGACCCAGTACTTC.

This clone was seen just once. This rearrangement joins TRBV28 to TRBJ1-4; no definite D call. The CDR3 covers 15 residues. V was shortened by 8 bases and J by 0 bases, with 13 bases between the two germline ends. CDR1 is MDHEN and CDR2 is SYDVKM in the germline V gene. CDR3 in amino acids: CASARSGSTNEKLFF. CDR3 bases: TGTGCCAGCGCCCGCTCGGGGTCAACTAATGAAAAACTGTTTTTT.

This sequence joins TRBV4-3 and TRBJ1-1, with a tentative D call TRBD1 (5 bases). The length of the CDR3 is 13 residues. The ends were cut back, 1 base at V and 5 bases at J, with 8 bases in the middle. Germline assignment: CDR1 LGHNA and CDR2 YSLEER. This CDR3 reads CASSQVRGTEAFF. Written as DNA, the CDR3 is TGCGCCAGCAGCCAAGTAAGGGGAACTGAAGCTTTCTTT.

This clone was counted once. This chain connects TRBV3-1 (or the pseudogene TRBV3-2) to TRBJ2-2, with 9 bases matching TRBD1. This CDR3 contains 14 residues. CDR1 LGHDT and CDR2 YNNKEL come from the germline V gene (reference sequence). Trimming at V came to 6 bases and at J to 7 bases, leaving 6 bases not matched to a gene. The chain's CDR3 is CASRRTGDSGELFF. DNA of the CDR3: TGTGCCAGCAGGAGGACAGGGGATAGCGGGGAGCTGTTTTTT.

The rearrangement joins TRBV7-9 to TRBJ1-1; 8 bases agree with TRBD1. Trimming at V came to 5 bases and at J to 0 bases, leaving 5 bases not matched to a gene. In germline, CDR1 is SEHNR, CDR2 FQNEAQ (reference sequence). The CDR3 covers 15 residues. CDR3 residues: CASSPADRVNTEAFF. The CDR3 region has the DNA TGTGCCAGCAGCCCGGCGGACAGGGTGAACACTGAAGCTTTCTTT.

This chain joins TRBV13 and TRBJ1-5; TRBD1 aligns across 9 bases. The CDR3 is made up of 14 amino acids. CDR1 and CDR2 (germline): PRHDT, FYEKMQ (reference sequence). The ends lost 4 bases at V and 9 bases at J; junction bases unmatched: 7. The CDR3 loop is CASSSGTGKGPQHF. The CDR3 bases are TGTGCCAGCAGCTCGGGGACAGGGAAAGGGCCCCAGCATTTT. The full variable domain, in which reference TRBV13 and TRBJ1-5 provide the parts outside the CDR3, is AAGVIQSPRHLIKEKRETATLKCYPIPRHDTVYWYQQGPGQDPQFLISFYEKMQSDKGSIPDRFSAQQFSDYHSELNMSSLELGDSALYFCASSSGTGKGPQHFGDGTRLSIL.

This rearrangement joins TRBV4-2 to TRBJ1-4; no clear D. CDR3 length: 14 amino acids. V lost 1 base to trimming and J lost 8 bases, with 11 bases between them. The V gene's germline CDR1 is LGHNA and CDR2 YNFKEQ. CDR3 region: CASSQVRVGEKLFF. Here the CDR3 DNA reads TGTGCCAGCAGCCAAGTGCGGGTGGGGGAAAAACTGTTTTTT.

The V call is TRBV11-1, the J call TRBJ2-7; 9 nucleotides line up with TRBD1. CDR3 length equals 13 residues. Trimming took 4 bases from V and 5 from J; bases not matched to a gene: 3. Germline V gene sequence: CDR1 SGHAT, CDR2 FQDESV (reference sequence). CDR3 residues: CASSSDRGHEQYF. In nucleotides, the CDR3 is TGTGCCAGCAGCTCGGACAGGGGCCACGAGCAGTACTTC.

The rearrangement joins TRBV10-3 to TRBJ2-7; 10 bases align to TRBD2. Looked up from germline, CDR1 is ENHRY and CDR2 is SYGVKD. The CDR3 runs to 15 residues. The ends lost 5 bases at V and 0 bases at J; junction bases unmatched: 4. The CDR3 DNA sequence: TGTGCCATCAGTCGCTCTAGCGGGGGCTCCTACGAGCAGTACTTC. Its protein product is CAISRSSGGSYEQYF.

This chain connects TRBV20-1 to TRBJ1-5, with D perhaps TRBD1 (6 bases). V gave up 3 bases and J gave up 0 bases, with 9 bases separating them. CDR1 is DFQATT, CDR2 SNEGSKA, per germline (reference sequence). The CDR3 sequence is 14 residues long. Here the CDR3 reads CSASGQLSNQPQHF. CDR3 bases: TGCAGTGCTAGTGGACAGCTTAGCAATCAGCCCCAGCATTTT.

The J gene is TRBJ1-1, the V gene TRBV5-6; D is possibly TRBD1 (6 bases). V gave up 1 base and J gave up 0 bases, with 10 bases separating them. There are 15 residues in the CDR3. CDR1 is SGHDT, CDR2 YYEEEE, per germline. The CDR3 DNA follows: TGTGCCAGCAGCTTGATTGGGGGCTTGAACACTGAAGCTTTCTTT. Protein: CASSLIGGLNTEAFF.

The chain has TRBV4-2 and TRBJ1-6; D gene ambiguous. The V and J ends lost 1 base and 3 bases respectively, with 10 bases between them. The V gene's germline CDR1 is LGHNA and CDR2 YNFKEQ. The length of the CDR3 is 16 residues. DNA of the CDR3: TGTGCCAGCAGCCAAGTTCGGACCAACTATAATTCACCCCTCCACTTT. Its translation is CASSQVRTNYNSPLHF.

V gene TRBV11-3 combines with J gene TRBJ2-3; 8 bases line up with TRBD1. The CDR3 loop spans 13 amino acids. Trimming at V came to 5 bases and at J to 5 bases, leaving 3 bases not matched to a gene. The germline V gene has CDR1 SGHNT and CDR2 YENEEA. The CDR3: CASSQQGEDTQYF. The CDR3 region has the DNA TGTGCCAGCAGCCAACAGGGGGAAGATACGCAGTATTTT.

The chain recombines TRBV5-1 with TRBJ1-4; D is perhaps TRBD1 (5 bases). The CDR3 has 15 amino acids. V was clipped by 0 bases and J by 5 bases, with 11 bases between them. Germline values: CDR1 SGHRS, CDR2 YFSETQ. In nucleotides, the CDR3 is TGCGCCAGCAGCTTGGGGGGCCAATACAATGAAAAACTGTTTTTT. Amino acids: CASSLGGQYNEKLFF.

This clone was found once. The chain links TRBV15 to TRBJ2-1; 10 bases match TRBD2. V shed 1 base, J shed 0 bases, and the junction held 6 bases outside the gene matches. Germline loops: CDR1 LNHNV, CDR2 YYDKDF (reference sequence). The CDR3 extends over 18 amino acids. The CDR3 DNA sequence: TGTGCCACCAGCAGAGGCGTTAGCGGGGGGAGCTCCTACAATGAGCAGTTCTTC. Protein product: CATSRGVSGGSSYNEQFF.